This TCR beta chain was sequenced in a study of T cells after yellow fever vaccination. The overall study: Where fractions had low cell numbers, libraries were prepared from them with the SMART-Seq v4 Ultra Low Input RNA kit. Findings of the study overall: Reappearance after the booster was observed for most primary-vaccination clones (roughly 97% CD4, roughly 88% CD8).

A universal primer site and UMIs were added as TCR cDNA was made by 5'RACE template switching. TCRdb ran MiXCR on the 5' RACE reads and lists one entry per CDR3 protein. The data show 65,000 to 90,000 distinct CDR3 sequences, roughly 13% seen once. A single count supports this clonotype. From germline, CDR1 is SGHAT and CDR2 FQNNGV. The CDR3 spans 18 residues. Trimming removed 2 bases from V and 7 bases from J, with 23 bases in between. V gene TRBV11-2 combines with J gene TRBJ2-2; D may be TRBD1 (6 bases). Specimen: CD8+ T cells not binding an NS4B(214-222) dextramer, sorted from PBMCs, collected approximately 22 days after the first yellow fever vaccination. The clonotype comes from a man younger than 30 who received the YFV17D yellow fever vaccine. In nucleotides, the CDR3 is TGTGCCAGCAGCTTAAGCCCCGGACAGCGCCTCGGGTACGGGGAGCTGTTTTTT. Its protein product is CASSLSPGQRLGYGELFF.